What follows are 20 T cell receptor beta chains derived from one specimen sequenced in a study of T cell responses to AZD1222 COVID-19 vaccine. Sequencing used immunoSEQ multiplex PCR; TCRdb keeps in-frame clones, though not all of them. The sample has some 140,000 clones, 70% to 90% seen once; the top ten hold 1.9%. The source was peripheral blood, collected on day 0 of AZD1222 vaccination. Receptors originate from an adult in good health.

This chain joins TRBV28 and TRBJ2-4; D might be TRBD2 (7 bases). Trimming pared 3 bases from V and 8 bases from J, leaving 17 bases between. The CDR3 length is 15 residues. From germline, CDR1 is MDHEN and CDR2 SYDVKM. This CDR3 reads CASSFISRGRDIQYF. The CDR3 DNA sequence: TGTGCCAGCAGTTTCATCTCTAGGGGGAGGGACATTCAGTACTTC.

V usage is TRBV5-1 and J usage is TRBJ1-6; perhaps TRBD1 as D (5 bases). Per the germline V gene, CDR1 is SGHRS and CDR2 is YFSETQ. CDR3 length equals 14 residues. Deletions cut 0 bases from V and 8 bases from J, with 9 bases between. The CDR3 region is CASSLAVGDSPLHF. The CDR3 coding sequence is TGCGCCAGCAGCTTGGCGGTGGGGGATTCACCCCTCCACTTT.

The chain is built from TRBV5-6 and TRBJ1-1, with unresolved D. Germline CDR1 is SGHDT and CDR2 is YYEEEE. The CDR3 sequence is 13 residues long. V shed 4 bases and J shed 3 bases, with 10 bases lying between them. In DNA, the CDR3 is TGTGCCAGCAGCCCGATCGGGTACACTGAAGCTTTCTTT. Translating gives CASSPIGYTEAFF.

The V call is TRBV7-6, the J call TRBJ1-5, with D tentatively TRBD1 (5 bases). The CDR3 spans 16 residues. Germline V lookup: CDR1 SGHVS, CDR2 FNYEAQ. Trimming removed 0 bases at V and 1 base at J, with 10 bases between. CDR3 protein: CASSLASGPSNQPQHF. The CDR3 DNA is TGTGCCAGCAGCTTAGCCTCAGGGCCCAGCAATCAGCCCCAGCATTTT.

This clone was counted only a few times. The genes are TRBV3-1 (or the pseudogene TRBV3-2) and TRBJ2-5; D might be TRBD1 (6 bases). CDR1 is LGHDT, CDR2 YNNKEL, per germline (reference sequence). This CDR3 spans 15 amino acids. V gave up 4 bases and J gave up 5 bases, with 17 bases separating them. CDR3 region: CASSLYEGGRETQYF. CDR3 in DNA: TGTGCCAGCAGCCTATACGAAGGGGGACGGGAGACCCAGTACTTC.

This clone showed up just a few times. CDR3 protein: CASSLRGGSTTYEQYF. CDR3 nucleotides: TGTGCCAGCAGCTTAAGGGGGGGGAGCACAACCTACGAGCAGTACTTC. The genes are TRBV7-2 and TRBJ2-7; perhaps TRBD2 as D (7 bases). The germline gives CDR1 SGHTA, CDR2 FQGNSA. V was trimmed by 2 bases and J by 2 bases, leaving 16 bases between them. This CDR3 has 16 residues.

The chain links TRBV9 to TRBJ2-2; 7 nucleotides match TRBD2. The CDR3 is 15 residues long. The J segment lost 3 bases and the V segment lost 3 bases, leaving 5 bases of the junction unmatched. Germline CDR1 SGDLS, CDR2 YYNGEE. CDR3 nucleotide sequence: TGTGCCAGCAGCGCCGGGACTATACACACCGGGGAGCTGTTTTTT. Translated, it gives CASSAGTIHTGELFF.

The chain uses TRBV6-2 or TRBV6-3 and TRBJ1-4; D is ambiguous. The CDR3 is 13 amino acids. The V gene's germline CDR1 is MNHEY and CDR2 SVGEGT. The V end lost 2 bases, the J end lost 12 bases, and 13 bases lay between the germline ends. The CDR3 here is CASSYPGTGELFF. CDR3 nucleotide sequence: TGTGCCAGCAGTTACCCTGGAACTGGGGAACTGTTTTTT.

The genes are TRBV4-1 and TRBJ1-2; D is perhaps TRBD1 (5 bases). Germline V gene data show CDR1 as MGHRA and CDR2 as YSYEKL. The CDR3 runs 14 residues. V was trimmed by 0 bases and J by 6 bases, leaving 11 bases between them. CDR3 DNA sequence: TGCGCCAGCAGCCAAGATGGACGGGGGAATGGCTACACCTTC. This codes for CASSQDGRGNGYTF.

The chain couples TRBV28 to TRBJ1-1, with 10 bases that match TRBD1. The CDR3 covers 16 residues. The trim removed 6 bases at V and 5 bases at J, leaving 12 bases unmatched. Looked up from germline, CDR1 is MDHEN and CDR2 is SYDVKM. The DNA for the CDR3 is TGTGCCAGCAGGCGGACAGGGGGTCGTGGTAAGACTGAAGCTTTCTTT. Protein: CASRRTGGRGKTEAFF.

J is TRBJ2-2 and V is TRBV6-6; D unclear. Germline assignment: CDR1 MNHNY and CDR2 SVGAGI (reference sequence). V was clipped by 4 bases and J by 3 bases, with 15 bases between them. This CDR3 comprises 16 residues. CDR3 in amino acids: CASSSTSAKDTGELFF. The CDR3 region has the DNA TGTGCCAGCAGTTCTACTTCCGCGAAGGACACCGGGGAGCTGTTTTTT.

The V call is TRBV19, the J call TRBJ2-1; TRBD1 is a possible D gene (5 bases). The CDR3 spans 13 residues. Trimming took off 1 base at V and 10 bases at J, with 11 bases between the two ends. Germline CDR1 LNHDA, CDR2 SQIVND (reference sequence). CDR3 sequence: CASSIGADREQFF. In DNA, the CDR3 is TGTGCCAGTAGTATAGGGGCCGACAGAGAGCAGTTCTTC.

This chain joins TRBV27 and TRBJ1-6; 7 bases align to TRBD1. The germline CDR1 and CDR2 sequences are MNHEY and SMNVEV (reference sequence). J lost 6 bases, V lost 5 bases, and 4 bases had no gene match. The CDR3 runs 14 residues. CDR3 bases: TGTGCCAGCAGTCTCCGGGACAGTAATTCACCCCTCCACTTT. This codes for CASSLRDSNSPLHF.

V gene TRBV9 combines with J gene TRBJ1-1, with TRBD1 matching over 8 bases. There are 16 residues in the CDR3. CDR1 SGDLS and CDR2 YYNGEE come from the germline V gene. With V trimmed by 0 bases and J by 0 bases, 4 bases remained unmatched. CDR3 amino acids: CASSVEDRGMNTEAFF. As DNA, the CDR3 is TGTGCCAGCAGCGTAGAAGACAGGGGCATGAACACTGAAGCTTTCTTT.

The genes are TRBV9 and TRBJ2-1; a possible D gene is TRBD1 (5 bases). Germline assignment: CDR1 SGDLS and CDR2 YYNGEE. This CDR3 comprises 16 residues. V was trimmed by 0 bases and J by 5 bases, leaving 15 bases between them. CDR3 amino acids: CASSVAAQVVNNEQFF. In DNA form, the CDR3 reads TGTGCCAGCAGCGTAGCTGCACAGGTAGTTAACAATGAGCAGTTCTTC. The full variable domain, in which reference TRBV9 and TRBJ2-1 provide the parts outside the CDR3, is DSGVTQTPKHLITATGQRVTLRCSPRSGDLSVYWYQQSLDQGLQFLIQYYNGEERAKGNILERFSAQQFPDLHSELNLSSLELGDSALYFCASSVAAQVVNNEQFFGPGTRLTVL.

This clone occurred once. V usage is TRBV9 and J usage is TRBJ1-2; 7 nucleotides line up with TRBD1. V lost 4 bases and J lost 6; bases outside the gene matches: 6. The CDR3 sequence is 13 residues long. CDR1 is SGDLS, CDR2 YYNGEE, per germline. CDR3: CASSSRDSDGYTF. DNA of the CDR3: TGTGCCAGCAGCTCCCGGGACAGCGATGGCTACACCTTC.

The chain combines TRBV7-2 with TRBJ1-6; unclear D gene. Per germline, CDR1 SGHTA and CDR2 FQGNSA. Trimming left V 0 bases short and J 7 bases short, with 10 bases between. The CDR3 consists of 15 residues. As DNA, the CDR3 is TGTGCCAGCAGCTTAGCAGTGAACCAAAATTCACCCCTCCACTTT. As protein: CASSLAVNQNSPLHF.

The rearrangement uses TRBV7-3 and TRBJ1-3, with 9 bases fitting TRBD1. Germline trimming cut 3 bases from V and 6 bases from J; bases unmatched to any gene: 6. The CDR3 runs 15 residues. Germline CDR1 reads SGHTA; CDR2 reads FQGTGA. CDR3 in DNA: TGTGCCAGCAGCTTGGGGACAGGGAGGGCAAACACCATATATTTT. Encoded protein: CASSLGTGRANTIYF. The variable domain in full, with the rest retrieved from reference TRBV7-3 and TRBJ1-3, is GAGVSQTPSNKVTEKGKYVELRCDPISGHTALYWYRQSLGQGPEFLIYFQGTGAADDSGLPNDRFFAVRPEGSVSTLKIQRTERGDSAVYLCASSLGTGRANTIYFGEGSWLTVV.

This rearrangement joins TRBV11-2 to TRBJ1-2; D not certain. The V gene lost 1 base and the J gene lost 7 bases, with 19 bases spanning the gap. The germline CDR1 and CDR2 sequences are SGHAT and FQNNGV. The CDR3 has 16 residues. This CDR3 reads CASSLGVGSLLGGYTF. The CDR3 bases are TGTGCCAGCAGCTTAGGGGTAGGGTCCCTACTAGGTGGCTACACCTTC. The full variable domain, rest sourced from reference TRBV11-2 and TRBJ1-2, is EAGVAQSPRYKIIEKRQSVAFWCNPISGHATLYWYQQILGQGPKLLIQFQNNGVVDDSQLPKDRFSAERLKGVDSTLKIQPAKLEDSAVYLCASSLGVGSLLGGYTFGSGTRLTVV.

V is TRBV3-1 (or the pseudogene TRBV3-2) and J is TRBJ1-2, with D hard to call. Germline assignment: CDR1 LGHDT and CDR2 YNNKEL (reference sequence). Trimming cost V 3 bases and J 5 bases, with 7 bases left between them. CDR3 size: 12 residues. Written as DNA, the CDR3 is TGTGCCAGCAGCCAGGACGGGTATGGCTACACCTTC. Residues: CASSQDGYGYTF.